Listed here is a single T cell receptor beta chain. The data originate from a study of blood T cell repertoires in COVID-19. Whole-study context: The analysed material was cDNA or gDNA that came from T cells, B-cell-depleted T cells, or PBMCs.

Enrolled through a virtual design, the participants were between 18 and 89 years of age and came from 24 US areas. Up to 2 weeks before entering the study, exposed participants had met a COVID-19 case. This CDR3 is built from 16 residues. The V gene's germline CDR1 is SEHNR and CDR2 FQNEAQ (reference sequence). J lost 5 bases, V lost 4 bases, and 11 bases had no gene match. In the authors' methods: The assay estimated nucleated cells by amplifying reference gene primers. Using immunoSEQ multiplex PCR, the repertoire was profiled, and TCRdb retains in-frame clones only, with some absent. V and J calls and clone size come straight from that table; D and trimming were deduced from the DNA. The table records 350,000 to 450,000 clones, approximately 91% of them present only once.

The chain couples TRBV7-9 to TRBJ2-3, with TRBD1 matching 8 bases. The clonotype comes from a woman aged 40 to 49 who had been exposed to COVID-19. The sample was PBMCs or T cells enriched from blood (not recorded which). The CDR3 is CASSSRDRSRGDTQYF. The CDR3 bases are TGTGCCAGCAGCTCGCGGGACAGGTCACGGGGAGATACGCAGTATTTT.